This T cell receptor (beta chain) is from a study of Ad26.COV2.S vaccination and SARS-CoV-2 variants. Study information: Ad26.COV2.S, an intramuscular injection, was given once or twice 56 days apart.

Study-wide points: It is possible that the TCR breadth and depth analyses underestimated the total T cell responses. The breadth of spike-specific CD8+ and CD4+ T cell responses after vaccination was reportedly substantial.

Repertoires were generated with immunoSEQ multiplex PCR, while TCRdb's copy carries only in-frame clones and drops some. The sample gives 350,000 to 600,000 clones, roughly 87% of which show up once; over 1.5% is in the top ten. This clone was observed once. Its antigen is not known. Stated treatment: around 19 received Ad26.COV2.S at low or high dose, single or two shots; five or six received placebo; per-sample allocation not given. The samples date from day 63 after the first vaccine or placebo injection. Ad26 vector vaccine expressed Wuhan-strain SARS-CoV-2 spike. Germline lookup yields CDR1 LNHNV and CDR2 YYDKDF (reference sequence). The CDR3 totals 14 residues. The J segment lost 2 bases and the V segment lost 7 bases, leaving 4 bases of the junction unmatched.

The genes are TRBV15 and TRBJ2-3; the match to TRBD1 covers 9 bases. The TCR sequence derives from a person between 18 and 65 years old who received the Ad26.COV2.S COVID-19 vaccine or a placebo. The sample here was peripheral blood, taken in a trial of Ad26.COV2.S vaccine versus placebo. The CDR3 coding sequence is TGTGCCACCACCCGGGACAGGGCCACAGATACGCAGTATTTT. Translating gives CATTRDRATDTQYF. Using reference TRBV15 and TRBJ2-3 for the parts outside the CDR3, the full variable domain is DAMVIQNPRYQVTQFGKPVTLSCSQTLNHNVMYWYQQKSSQAPKLLFHYYDKDFNNEADTPDNFQSRRPNTSFCFLDIRSPGLGDTAMYLCATTRDRATDTQYFGPGTRLTVL.